Listed here is a single T cell receptor beta chain. Its antigen remains unidentified. The sample is drawn from a study of vaccination and CD4 T cells after COVID-19. Study-level background: Once diagnosed, patients had post-COVID samples drawn a median roughly 100 days later (range 35 to 161). Treatment of control cultures consisted of a CEFX pool, an HIV-1 Nef pool, or no peptide.

Germline trimming cut 4 bases from V and 1 base from J; bases unmatched to any gene: 4. The CDR3 is 14 amino acids. The V gene's germline CDR1 is SGHNT and CDR2 YYREEE (reference sequence). Sequencing of the DNA from cultured CD4+ T cells was carried out with the Oncomine TCR Beta short-read assay. TCRdb fed the PCR reads into MiXCR, producing one record per CDR3 protein. The sample shows about 15,000 distinct CDR3 sequences, about 53% of them seen only once. Indicated treatment: roughly 10-day PBMC culture with coronavirus spike peptide pools or control peptides (ViraFEST assay). The clonotype comes from a human donor who had recovered from COVID-19. Sequenced here: CD4+ T cells from blood, cultured in vitro, sampled before SARS-CoV-2 vaccination. The chain is built from TRBV5-4 and TRBJ1-1, with 7 bases matching TRBD1. CDR3 in amino acids: CASSQGGRNTEAFF. CDR3 DNA: TGTGCCAGCAGCCAGGGGGGTAGGAACACTGAAGCTTTCTTT.